This note documents a single TCR beta chain sequence. The antigen remains unidentified. Looked up from germline, CDR1 is SGHVS and CDR2 is FNYEAQ. With 5 bases removed from V and 4 bases from J, the gap between germline ends came to 14 bases. There are 14 residues in the CDR3. The data derive from a study of cytomegalovirus exposure and HLA in healthy donors. Study background: An analysis done earlier identified about 120 million unique TCR beta sequences from about 179 million T cells. Study results and caveats: Per a prior analysis, the majority of TCR beta V segments were productive roughly 87% or roughly 30% of the time. Overall, around 160 TCR beta chains were annotated as cytomegalovirus-associated. In a later analysis, TCR association rates varied by HLA locus: DRB1 most, HLA-C fewest.

It was with 60 Vbeta and 13 Jbeta primers that the PCR ran. Data came from immunoSEQ multiplex PCR; TCRdb stores just in-frame clones and leaves some out. The repertoire holds 300,000 or so clones, with roughly four fifths as singletons. V gene TRBV7-6 combines with J gene TRBJ1-2, with TRBD1 as a possible D gene (6 bases). Sample: PBMCs. The sequence was collected from a woman in her thirties or forties in good health and CMV-seropositive. As DNA, the CDR3 is TGTGCCAGCAGCACCAACACAGGGCTCTATGGCTACACCTTC. It codes for CASSTNTGLYGYTF. The whole variable domain, filled in from reference TRBV7-6 and TRBJ1-2, reads GAGVSQSPRYKVTKRGQDVALRCDPISGHVSLYWYRQALGQGPEFLTYFNYEAQQDKSGLPNDRFSAERPEGSISTLTIQRTEQRDSAMYRCASSTNTGLYGYTFGSGTRLTVV.